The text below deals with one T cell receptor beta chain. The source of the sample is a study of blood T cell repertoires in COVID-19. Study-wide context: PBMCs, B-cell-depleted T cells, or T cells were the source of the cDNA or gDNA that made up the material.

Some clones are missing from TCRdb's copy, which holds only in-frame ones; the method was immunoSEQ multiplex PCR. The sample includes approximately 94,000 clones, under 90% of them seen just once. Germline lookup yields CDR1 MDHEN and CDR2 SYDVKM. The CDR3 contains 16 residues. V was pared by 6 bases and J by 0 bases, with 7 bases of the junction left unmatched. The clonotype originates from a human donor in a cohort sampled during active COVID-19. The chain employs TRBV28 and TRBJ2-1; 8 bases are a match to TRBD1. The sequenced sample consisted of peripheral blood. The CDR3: CASSLRGTGSYNEQFF. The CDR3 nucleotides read TGTGCCAGCAGCTTAAGAGGGACAGGCTCCTACAATGAGCAGTTCTTC.